These 6 T cell receptor beta chains were all obtained from the same sample, sequenced in a study of neoadjuvant anti-PD-1 for oral cavity cancer. Some clones are missing from TCRdb's copy, which holds only in-frame ones; the method was immunoSEQ multiplex PCR. The table has 15,000 or so clones, roughly 69% seen once. Sequencing used PBMCs, obtained before nivolumab (anti-PD-1) treatment. All receptors derive from a person between 40 and 79 years old with oral cavity squamous cell carcinoma.

The chain combines TRBV4-1 with TRBJ1-5; no firm D call. The CDR3 is 14 residues long. Per germline, CDR1 MGHRA and CDR2 YSYEKL. V lost 4 bases to trimming and J lost 2 bases, with 9 bases between them. Here the CDR3 reads CASSRTPGNQPQHF. In DNA form, the CDR3 reads TGCGCCAGCAGCCGGACCCCCGGCAATCAGCCCCAGCATTTT.

A word on this clone: No DNA is shown, since the ends of the CDR3 on it are uncertain; the CDR3 is the one TCRdb lists. The chain has TRBV5-1 and TRBJ2-5. The CDR3 extends over 14 residues, inclusive of both ends. Per the germline V gene, CDR1 is SGHRS and CDR2 is YFSETQ. CDR3 residues: CASYWGGGASDRYF.

This clone was seen a few times. The rearrangement joins TRBV18 to TRBJ2-7; D unclear. The germline CDR1 and CDR2 sequences are KGHSH and LQKENI. The CDR3 has 12 amino acids. V was pared by 6 bases and J by 2 bases, with 8 bases between. CDR3 in DNA: TGTGCCAGCTCCGAAATGACCTACGAGCAGTACTTC. Translating it yields CASSEMTYEQYF.

The chain uses TRBV5-5 and TRBJ1-2; TRBD1 agrees at 7 bases. The length of the CDR3 is 14 residues. CDR1 is SGHKS and CDR2 is YYEKEE in the germline V gene (reference sequence). The V gene end was trimmed by 4 bases and the J gene end by 8 bases; junction bases not matched to a gene: 11. Here the CDR3 DNA reads TGTGCCAGCAGCCCGTTGAGACAGGGATTCGGCTACACCTTC. This gives the protein CASSPLRQGFGYTF.

This clone was detected only a few times. The V and J genes are TRBV5-5 and TRBJ1-6; 9 bases map to TRBD1. Germline V gene sequence: CDR1 SGHKS, CDR2 YYEKEE (reference sequence). The CDR3 is 13 residues long. J gave up 13 bases and V 4 bases, and 6 bases lay outside the gene matches. The CDR3 loop is CASSTRDREPLHF. For the CDR3, the DNA is TGTGCCAGCAGCACCCGGGACAGGGAGCCCCTCCACTTT.

The rearrangement links TRBV20-1 to TRBJ2-1; D is undetermined. V was cut by 3 bases and J by 9 bases, with 9 bases left in between. Germline V gene data show CDR1 as DFQATT and CDR2 as SNEGSKA (reference sequence). This CDR3 is built from 11 residues. CDR3 nucleotide sequence: TGCAGTGCTAGGAGCTGGGCTGAGCAGTTCTTC. Amino acids: CSARSWAEQFF.